This T cell receptor beta chain is from a study of PD-1 blockade in classical Hodgkin lymphoma. Profiled with immunoSEQ multiplex PCR; TCRdb holds only in-frame clones, not every one. The data show some 86,000 clones, with approximately 90% seen just once and 2.5% to 3.5% held by the top ten. Documented time point: cycle 4 day 1 (C4D1), after around six weeks of nivolumab. All trial patients relapsed after autologous stem cell transplantation. CDR3 length equals 16 residues. Germline CDR1 is SGHTA and CDR2 is FQGNSA. Trimming took 1 base from V and 0 from J; bases not matched to a gene: 4. V gene TRBV7-2 combines with J gene TRBJ2-3; 7 nucleotides line up with TRBD1. Here the sequenced sample was peripheral blood mononuclear cells (PBMCs), taken before the fourth cycle of nivolumab. This sequence was found in a human donor with classical Hodgkin lymphoma. Written as DNA, the CDR3 is TGTGCCAGCAGCTTAGTCGGGACAGCTAGCACAGATACGCAGTATTTT. It yields the protein CASSLVGTASTDTQYF.